This record covers a single TCR beta chain. The antigen is unknown. This entry comes from a study of cytomegalovirus exposure and HLA in healthy donors. Findings and caveats of the study: Most of the CMV-associated TCR beta chains (in a later analysis) appeared to be HLA-restricted.

Researchers ran the PCR with 60 Vbeta and 13 Jbeta primers. Profiling relied on immunoSEQ multiplex PCR, and the TCRdb table lists in-frame clones only, not all of them. The profile shows 150,000 to 200,000 clones, roughly 77% of them singletons. Trimming took off 1 base at V and 4 bases at J, with 17 bases between the two ends. CDR3 length: 16 residues. Germline lookup yields CDR1 LGHNA and CDR2 YSLEER. V and J are TRBV4-3 and TRBJ2-7, with D possibly being TRBD2 (6 bases). This sequence originates from a woman aged 45-59 years in good health and CMV-seronegative. The sequencing input was PBMCs. The CDR3 DNA is TGCGCCAGCAGCCAAGGAAGGGACTTGAACTTATACGAGCAGTACTTC. Its protein is CASSQGRDLNLYEQYF.